This TCR beta chain comes out of a study of blood T cell repertoires in COVID-19. About the study: Some COVID-19 samples were acute and others convalescent; all came from the United States, Italy and Spain. In each case, the material was cDNA or gDNA derived from T cells, B-cell-depleted T cells, or PBMCs.

The V segment lost 4 bases and the J segment 4 bases; nucleotides outside the gene matches: 10. Germline CDR1 SQVTM, CDR2 ANQGSEA. The CDR3 is made up of 16 amino acids. As handled by the study authors: By means of reference gene primer amplification, nucleated cell counts were estimated. Clones were read by immunoSEQ multiplex PCR, and TCRdb kept only the in-frame ones, dropping some. For V, J and clone size, that table is used; D and trimming come from the DNA. The table lists roughly 100,000 clones, roughly nine tenths of them singletons, with approximately 6.2% in the top ten. The chain employs TRBV29-1 and TRBJ2-2; 9 bases fit TRBD1. The sequenced sample was peripheral blood. This receptor was identified in a human donor in a cohort sampled during active COVID-19. CDR3 region: CSVGEGGQGGTGELFF. CDR3 DNA: TGCAGCGTTGGAGAGGGGGGACAGGGAGGCACCGGGGAGCTGTTTTTT.